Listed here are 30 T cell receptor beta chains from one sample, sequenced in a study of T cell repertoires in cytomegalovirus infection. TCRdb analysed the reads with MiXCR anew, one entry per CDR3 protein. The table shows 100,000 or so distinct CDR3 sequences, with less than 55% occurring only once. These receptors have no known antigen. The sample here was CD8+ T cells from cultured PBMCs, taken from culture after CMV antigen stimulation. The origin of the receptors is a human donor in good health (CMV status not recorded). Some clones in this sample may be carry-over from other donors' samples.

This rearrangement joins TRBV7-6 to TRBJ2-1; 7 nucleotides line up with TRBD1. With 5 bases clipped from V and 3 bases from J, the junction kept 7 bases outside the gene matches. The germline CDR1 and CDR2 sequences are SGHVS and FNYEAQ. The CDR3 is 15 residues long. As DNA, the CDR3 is TGTGCCAGCAGCCCCAGGACAGGTAGCTACAATGAGCAGTTCTTC. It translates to CASSPRTGSYNEQFF.

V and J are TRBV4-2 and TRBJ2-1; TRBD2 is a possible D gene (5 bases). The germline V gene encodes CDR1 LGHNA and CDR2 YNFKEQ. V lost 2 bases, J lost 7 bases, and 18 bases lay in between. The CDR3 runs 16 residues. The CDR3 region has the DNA TGTGCCAGCAGCCAACTCCCGGGAACTGCGTGGAATGAGCAGTTCTTC. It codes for CASSQLPGTAWNEQFF.

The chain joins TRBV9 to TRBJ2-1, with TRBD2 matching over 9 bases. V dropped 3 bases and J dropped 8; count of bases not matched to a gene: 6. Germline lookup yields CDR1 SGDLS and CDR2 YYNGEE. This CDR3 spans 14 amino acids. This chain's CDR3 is CASSAGGTSYEQFF. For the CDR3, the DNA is TGTGCCAGCAGCGCGGGGGGGACTAGCTATGAGCAGTTCTTC.

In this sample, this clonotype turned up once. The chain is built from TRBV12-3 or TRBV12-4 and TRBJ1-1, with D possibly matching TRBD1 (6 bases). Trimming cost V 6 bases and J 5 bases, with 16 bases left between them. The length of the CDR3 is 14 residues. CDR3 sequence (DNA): TGTGCCAGCAGGCTCGGGGGGGCGCGGACTGAAGCTTTCTTT. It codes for CASRLGGARTEAFF.

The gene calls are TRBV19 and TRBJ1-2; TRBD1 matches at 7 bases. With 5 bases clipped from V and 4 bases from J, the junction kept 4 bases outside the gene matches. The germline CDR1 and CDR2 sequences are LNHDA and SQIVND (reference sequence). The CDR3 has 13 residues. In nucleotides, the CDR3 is TGTGCCAGTAGTGAGGGGGCCGGCTATGGCTACACCTTC. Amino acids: CASSEGAGYGYTF. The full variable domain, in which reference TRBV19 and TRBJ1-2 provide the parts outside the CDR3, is DGGITQSPKYLFRKEGQNVTLSCEQNLNHDAMYWYRQDPGQGLRLIYYSQIVNDFQKGDIAEGYSVSREKKESFPLTVTSAQKNPTAFYLCASSEGAGYGYTFGSGTRLTVV.

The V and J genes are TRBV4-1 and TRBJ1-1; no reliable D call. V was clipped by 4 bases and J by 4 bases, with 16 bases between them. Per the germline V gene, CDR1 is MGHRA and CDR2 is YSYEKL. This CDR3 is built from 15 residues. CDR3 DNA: TGCGCCAGCAGCCTCTACTCGGGCCAGTCCACTGAAGCTTTCTTT. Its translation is CASSLYSGQSTEAFF.

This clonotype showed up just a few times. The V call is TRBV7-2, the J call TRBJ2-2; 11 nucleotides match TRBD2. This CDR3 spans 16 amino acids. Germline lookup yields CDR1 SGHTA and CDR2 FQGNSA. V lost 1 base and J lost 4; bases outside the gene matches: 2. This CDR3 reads CASSLVAGGPTGELFF. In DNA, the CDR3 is TGTGCCAGCAGCTTAGTAGCGGGGGGGCCCACCGGGGAGCTGTTTTTT. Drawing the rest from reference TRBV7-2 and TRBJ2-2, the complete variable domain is GAGVSQSPSNKVTEKGKDVELRCDPISGHTALYWYRQSLGQGLEFLIYFQGNSAPDKSGLPSDRFSAERTGGSVSTLTIQRTQQEDSAVYLCASSLVAGGPTGELFFGEGSRLTVL.

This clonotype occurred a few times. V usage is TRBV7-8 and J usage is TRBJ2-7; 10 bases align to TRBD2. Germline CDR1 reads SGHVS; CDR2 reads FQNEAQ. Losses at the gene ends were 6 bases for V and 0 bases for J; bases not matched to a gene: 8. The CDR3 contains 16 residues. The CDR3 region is CASSFESGGVSYEQYF. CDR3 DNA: TGTGCCAGCAGTTTCGAGAGCGGGGGGGTCTCCTACGAGCAGTACTTC.

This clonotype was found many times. The CDR3 bases are TGTGCCAGCAGCTTAGGGACTAGTGAGCAGTTCTTC. Translation: CASSLGTSEQFF. The chain joins TRBV7-2 to TRBJ2-1; 7 nucleotides match TRBD2. The CDR3 covers 12 residues. Per germline, CDR1 SGHTA and CDR2 FQGNSA. Unmatched junction bases numbered 0, after V lost 1 base and J lost 9 bases.

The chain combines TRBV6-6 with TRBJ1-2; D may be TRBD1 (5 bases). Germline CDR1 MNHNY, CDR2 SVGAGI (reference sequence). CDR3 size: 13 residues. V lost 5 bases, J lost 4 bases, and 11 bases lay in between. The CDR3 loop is CASSGTAGYGYTF. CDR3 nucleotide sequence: TGTGCCAGCAGTGGGACCGCGGGCTATGGCTACACCTTC.

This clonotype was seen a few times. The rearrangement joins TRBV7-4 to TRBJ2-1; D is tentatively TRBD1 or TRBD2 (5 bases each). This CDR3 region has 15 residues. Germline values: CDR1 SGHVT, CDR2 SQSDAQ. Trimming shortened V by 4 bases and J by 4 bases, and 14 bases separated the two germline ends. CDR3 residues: CASSSLRGEYNEQFF. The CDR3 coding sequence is TGTGCCAGCAGCTCCCTGAGGGGAGAGTACAATGAGCAGTTCTTC.

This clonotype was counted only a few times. The CDR3 loop reads CASSLTSGMYNEQFF. CDR3 bases: TGTGCCAGCAGCTTAACTAGCGGGATGTACAATGAGCAGTTCTTC. This chain connects TRBV7-9 to TRBJ2-1, with 10 bases aligning to TRBD2. The CDR3 is 15 amino acids. V trimming: 2 bases; J trimming: 4 bases; junction bases outside the gene matches: 2. CDR1 and CDR2 from the germline V gene are SEHNR and FQNEAQ (reference sequence).

CDR3 bases: TGTGCCAGCAGCCTCCTAGCGGGGGACACCGGGGAGCTGTTTTTT. Translating it yields CASSLLAGDTGELFF. The rearrangement joins TRBV27 to TRBJ2-2, with TRBD2 identical over 10 bases. Germline-derived CDR1 and CDR2 are MNHEY and SMNVEV (reference sequence). The junction had 4 bases not matched to a gene; V was cut back by 6 bases and J by 3 bases. This CDR3 has 15 amino acids.

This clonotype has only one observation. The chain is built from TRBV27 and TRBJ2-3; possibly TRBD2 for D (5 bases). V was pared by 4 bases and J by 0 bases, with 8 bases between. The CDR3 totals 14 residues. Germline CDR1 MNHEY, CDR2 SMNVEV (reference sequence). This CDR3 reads CASSSSSSTDTQYF. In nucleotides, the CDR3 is TGTGCCAGCAGTTCTAGCTCGAGCACAGATACGCAGTATTTT.

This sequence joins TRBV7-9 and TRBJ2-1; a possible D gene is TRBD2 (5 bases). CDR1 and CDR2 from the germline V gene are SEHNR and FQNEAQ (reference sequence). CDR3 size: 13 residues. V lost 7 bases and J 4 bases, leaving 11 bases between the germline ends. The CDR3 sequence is CASTEASYNEQFF. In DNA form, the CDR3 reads TGTGCCAGCACGGAGGCCTCATACAATGAGCAGTTCTTC.

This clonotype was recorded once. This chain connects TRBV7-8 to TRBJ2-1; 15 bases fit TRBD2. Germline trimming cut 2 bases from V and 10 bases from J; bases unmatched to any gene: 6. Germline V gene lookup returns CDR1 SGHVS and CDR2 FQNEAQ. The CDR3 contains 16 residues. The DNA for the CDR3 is TGTGCCAGCAGCTTACGGACTAGCGGGGGGGCCGGAGAGCAGTTCTTC. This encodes CASSLRTSGGAGEQFF.

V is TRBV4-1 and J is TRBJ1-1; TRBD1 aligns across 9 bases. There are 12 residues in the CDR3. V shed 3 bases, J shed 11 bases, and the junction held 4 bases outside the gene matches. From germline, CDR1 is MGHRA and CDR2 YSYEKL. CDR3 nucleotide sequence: TGCGCCAGCAGCCATGCCGGGACAGGGGCTTTCTTT. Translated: CASSHAGTGAFF.

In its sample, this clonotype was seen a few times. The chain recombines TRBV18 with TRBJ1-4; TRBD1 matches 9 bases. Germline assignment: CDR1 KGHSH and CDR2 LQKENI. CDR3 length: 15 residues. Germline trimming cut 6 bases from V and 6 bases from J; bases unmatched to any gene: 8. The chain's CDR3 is CASSLQGAIDEKLFF. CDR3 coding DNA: TGTGCCAGCTCTCTACAGGGGGCGATCGATGAAAAACTGTTTTTT.

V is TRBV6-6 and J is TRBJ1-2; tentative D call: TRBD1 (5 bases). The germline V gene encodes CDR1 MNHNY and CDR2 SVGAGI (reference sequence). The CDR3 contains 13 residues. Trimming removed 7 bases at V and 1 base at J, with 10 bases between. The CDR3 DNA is TGTGCCAGCATTAGACAGATTAACTATGGCTACACCTTC. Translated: CASIRQINYGYTF.

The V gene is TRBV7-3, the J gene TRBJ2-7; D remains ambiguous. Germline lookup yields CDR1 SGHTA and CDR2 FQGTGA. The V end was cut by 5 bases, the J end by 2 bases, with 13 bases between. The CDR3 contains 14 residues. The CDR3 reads CASSPGGLPYEQYF. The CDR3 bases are TGTGCCAGCAGCCCCGGCGGTCTCCCCTACGAGCAGTACTTC.

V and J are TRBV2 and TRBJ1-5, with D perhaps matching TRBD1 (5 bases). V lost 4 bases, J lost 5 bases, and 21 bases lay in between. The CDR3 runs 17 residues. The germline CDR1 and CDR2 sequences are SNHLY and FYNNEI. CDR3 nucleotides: TGTGCCAGCAGTGGGGCTCCGGGGGTTTCCGCTTATCAGCCCCAGCATTTT. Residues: CASSGAPGVSAYQPQHF.

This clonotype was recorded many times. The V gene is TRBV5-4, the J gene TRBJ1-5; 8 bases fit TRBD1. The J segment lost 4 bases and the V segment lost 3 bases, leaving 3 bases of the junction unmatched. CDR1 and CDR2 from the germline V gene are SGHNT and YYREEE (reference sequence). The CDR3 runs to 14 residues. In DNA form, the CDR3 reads TGTGCCAGCAGCTCCGGGACAGGAAATCAGCCCCAGCATTTT. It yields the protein CASSSGTGNQPQHF.

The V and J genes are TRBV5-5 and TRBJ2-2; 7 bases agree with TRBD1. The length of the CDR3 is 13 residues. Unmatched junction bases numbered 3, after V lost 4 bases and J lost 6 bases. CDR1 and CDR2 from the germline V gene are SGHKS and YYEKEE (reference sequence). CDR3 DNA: TGTGCCAGCAGCGACAGGGTGGCCGGGGAGCTGTTTTTT. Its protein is CASSDRVAGELFF. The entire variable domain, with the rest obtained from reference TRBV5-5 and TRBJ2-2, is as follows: DAGVTQSPTHLIKTRGQQVTLRCSPISGHKSVSWYQQVLGQGPQFIFQYYEKEERGRGNFPDRFSARQFPNYSSELNVNALLLGDSALYLCASSDRVAGELFFGEGSRLTVL.

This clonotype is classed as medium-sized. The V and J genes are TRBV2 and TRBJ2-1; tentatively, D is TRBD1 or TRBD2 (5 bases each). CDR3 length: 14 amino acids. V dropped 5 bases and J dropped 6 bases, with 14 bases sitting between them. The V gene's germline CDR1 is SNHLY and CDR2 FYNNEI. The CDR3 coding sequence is TGTGCCAGCAGTCCCCGGGACGGGCGCAATGAGCAGTTCTTC. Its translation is CASSPRDGRNEQFF.

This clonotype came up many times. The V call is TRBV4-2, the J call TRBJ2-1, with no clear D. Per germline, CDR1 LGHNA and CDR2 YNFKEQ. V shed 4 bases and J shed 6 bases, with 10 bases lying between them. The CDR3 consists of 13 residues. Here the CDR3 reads CASSPASFNEQFF. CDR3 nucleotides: TGTGCCAGCAGCCCGGCAAGCTTCAATGAGCAGTTCTTC.

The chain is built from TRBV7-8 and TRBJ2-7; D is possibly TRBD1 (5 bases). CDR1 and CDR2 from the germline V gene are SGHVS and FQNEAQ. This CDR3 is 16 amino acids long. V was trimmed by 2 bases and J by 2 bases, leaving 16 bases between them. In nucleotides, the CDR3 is TGTGCCAGCAGCTTAAAATTCCCTGGGGCCACCTACGAGCAGTACTTC. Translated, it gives CASSLKFPGATYEQYF.

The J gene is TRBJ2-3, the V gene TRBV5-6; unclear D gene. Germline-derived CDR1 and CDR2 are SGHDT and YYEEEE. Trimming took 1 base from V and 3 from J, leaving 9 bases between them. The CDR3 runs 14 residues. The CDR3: CASSLLERTDTQYF. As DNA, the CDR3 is TGTGCCAGCAGCTTGTTAGAACGGACAGATACGCAGTATTTT.

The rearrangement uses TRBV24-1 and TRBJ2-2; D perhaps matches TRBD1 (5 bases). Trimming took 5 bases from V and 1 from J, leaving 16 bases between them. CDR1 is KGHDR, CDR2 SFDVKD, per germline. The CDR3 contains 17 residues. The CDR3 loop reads CATSAQGLSQNTGELFF. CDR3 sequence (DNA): TGTGCCACCAGTGCCCAGGGTTTGTCCCAGAACACCGGGGAGCTGTTTTTT.

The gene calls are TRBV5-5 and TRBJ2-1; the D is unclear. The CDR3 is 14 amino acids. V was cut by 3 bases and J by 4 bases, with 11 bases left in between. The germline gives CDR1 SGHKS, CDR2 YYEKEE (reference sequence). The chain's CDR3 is CASSSPSRYNEQFF. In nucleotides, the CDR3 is TGTGCCAGCAGCTCCCCCTCCCGATACAATGAGCAGTTCTTC.

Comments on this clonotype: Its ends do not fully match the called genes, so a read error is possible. The CDR3 here is CASSYISRNTIYF. CDR3 in DNA: TGTGCCAGCTCCTATATCTCTCGAAACACCATATATTTT. The rearrangement uses TRBV12-3 or TRBV12-4 and TRBJ1-3; no firm D call. The CDR3 runs 13 residues.